These 24 T cell receptor beta chains originate from one sample sequenced in a study of blood T cell repertoires in COVID-19. Profiled with immunoSEQ multiplex PCR; TCRdb holds only in-frame clones, not every one. The repertoire holds about 92,000 clones, with less than 85% as singletons. The sample consisted of peripheral blood. These receptor sequences come from a man aged 45 to 65 who had recovered from COVID-19.

The rearrangement joins TRBV6-6 to TRBJ1-2; D gene ambiguous. Germline CDR1 reads MNHNY; CDR2 reads SVGAGI (reference sequence). V was shortened by 2 bases and J by 4 bases, with 11 bases between the two germline ends. This CDR3 spans 14 amino acids. The CDR3 region is CASSYDTPAYGYTF. CDR3 DNA: TGTGCCAGCAGTTACGACACCCCCGCCTATGGCTACACCTTC.

The gene calls are TRBV6-5 and TRBJ2-7; 7 bases agree with TRBD1. In germline, CDR1 is MNHEY, CDR2 SVGAGI. The CDR3 runs to 14 residues. Germline trimming cut 8 bases from V and 3 bases from J; bases unmatched to any gene: 10. Written as DNA, the CDR3 is TGTGCCAGCGGGACCACAGGGGCGCGCTACGAGCAGTACTTC. Encoded protein: CASGTTGARYEQYF.

For this clone: It is unclear where the CDR3 begins or ends on the DNA, so no DNA is shown, and the CDR3 is as TCRdb lists it. This chain joins TRBV7-2 and TRBJ1-2. The germline V gene has CDR1 SGHTA and CDR2 FQGNSA. The CDR3 is 16 residues long, ends included. The CDR3 loop reads CASSLVFGSGEGGYTF.

This clone was detected once. The V call is TRBV7-2, the J call TRBJ2-7, with 14 bases aligning to TRBD2. In germline, CDR1 is SGHTA, CDR2 FQGNSA. The CDR3 covers 16 residues. The V and J ends lost 5 bases and 3 bases, in that order; junction bases with no gene match: 6. The CDR3 loop is CASSPTSGGAVYEQYF. CDR3 sequence (DNA): TGTGCCAGCAGCCCGACTAGCGGGGGGGCGGTCTACGAGCAGTACTTC.

The chain carries TRBV3-1 (or the pseudogene TRBV3-2) and TRBJ2-2; weak D call: TRBD1 (6 bases). V lost 0 bases and J 6 bases, leaving 17 bases between the germline ends. Germline assignment: CDR1 LGHDT and CDR2 YNNKEL (reference sequence). There are 17 residues in the CDR3. The CDR3 reads CASSQDRGRGRAGELFF. The CDR3 DNA follows: TGTGCCAGCAGCCAAGATAGGGGCAGGGGCAGGGCCGGGGAGCTGTTTTTT.

This clone has more than one count but fewer than ten. This chain joins TRBV6-2 or TRBV6-3 and TRBJ2-3; 9 bases agree with TRBD2. Germline V gene lookup returns CDR1 MNHEY and CDR2 SVGEGT. The CDR3 runs to 19 residues. The J segment lost 0 bases and the V segment lost 6 bases, leaving 16 bases of the junction unmatched. DNA of the CDR3: TGTGCCAGCAGCCCCGGCCAGCTAGCGGGGTGGGGTAGCACAGATACGCAGTATTTT. It specifies CASSPGQLAGWGSTDTQYF.

V gene TRBV5-1 combines with J gene TRBJ1-2, with no clear D. Germline CDR1 is SGHRS and CDR2 is YFSETQ. Deletions cut 7 bases from V and 1 base from J, with 14 bases between. This CDR3 spans 14 amino acids. CDR3: CASAFDLLNYGYTF. CDR3 in DNA: TGCGCCAGCGCGTTCGACTTACTTAACTATGGCTACACCTTC.

The chain has TRBV2 and TRBJ1-5; 11 bases are a match to TRBD1. J lost 6 bases, V lost 4 bases, and 14 bases had no gene match. The CDR3 is 18 amino acids. Germline CDR1 and CDR2: SNHLY and FYNNEI. In nucleotides, the CDR3 is TGTGCCAGCAGTGCCAACCTCGAAAGGACAGGGGGCCGTCAGCCCCAGCATTTT. This sequence encodes CASSANLERTGGRQPQHF.

The sample holds a few counts of this clone. The V and J genes are TRBV27 and TRBJ1-6; the D gene is possibly TRBD1 (6 bases). Trimming left V 4 bases short and J 6 bases short, with 10 bases between. Per germline, CDR1 MNHEY and CDR2 SMNVEV (reference sequence). The CDR3 loop spans 14 amino acids. The CDR3 DNA sequence: TGTGCCAGCAGTTACGGACAGCGTAATTCACCCCTCCACTTT. Translating gives CASSYGQRNSPLHF.

V and J are TRBV18 and TRBJ1-5; TRBD1 aligns across 7 bases. This CDR3 has 15 amino acids. Germline CDR1 is KGHSH and CDR2 is LQKENI. V was clipped by 5 bases and J by 7 bases; unmatched bases: 11. The CDR3, as DNA: TGTGCCAGCTCATTATCACAGGGGAATGGGCAGCCCCAGCATTTT. Protein product: CASSLSQGNGQPQHF.

The genes are TRBV5-1 and TRBJ2-6; D remains ambiguous. This CDR3 has 15 amino acids. Trimming removed 0 bases at V and 2 bases at J, with 6 bases between. CDR1 is SGHRS and CDR2 is YFSETQ in the germline V gene. The CDR3 region is CASSLALTGANVLTF. In nucleotides, the CDR3 is TGCGCCAGCAGCTTGGCCCTAACTGGGGCCAACGTCCTGACTTTC.

The CDR3 region is CASFPGTGDVGELFF. CDR3 in DNA: TGTGCCAGCTTCCCCGGGACAGGGGACGTCGGGGAGCTGTTTTTT. This chain links TRBV10-3 with TRBJ2-2, with 10 bases aligning to TRBD1. Germline CDR1 and CDR2: ENHRY and SYGVKD. Trimming at V came to 10 bases and at J to 7 bases, leaving 12 bases not matched to a gene. This CDR3 region has 15 residues.

This clone was detected a few times. This chain links TRBV6-5 with TRBJ1-1; D may be TRBD1 (5 bases). Per germline, CDR1 MNHEY and CDR2 SVGAGI. V dropped 4 bases and J dropped 1 base, with 13 bases sitting between them. The CDR3 sequence is 15 residues long. The CDR3 region has the DNA TGTGCCAGCAGTTCCCTCGGGGGAAGGAACACTGAAGCTTTCTTT. As protein: CASSSLGGRNTEAFF.

This rearrangement joins TRBV7-9 to TRBJ2-3, with 9 positions matching TRBD2. The V gene's germline CDR1 is SEHNR and CDR2 FQNEAQ (reference sequence). V lost 3 bases, J lost 3 bases, and 4 bases stayed unmatched. CDR3 length: 15 residues. CDR3 coding DNA: TGTGCCAGCAGCTTGCTAGCGGGGTCGACAGATACGCAGTATTTT. Translating gives CASSLLAGSTDTQYF. Complete variable domain (other parts from reference TRBV7-9 and TRBJ2-3): DTGVSQNPRHKITKRGQNVTFRCDPISEHNRLYWYRQTLGQGPEFLTYFQNEAQLEKSRLLSDRFSAERPKGSFSTLEIQRTEQGDSAMYLCASSLLAGSTDTQYFGPGTRLTVL.

The chain links TRBV12-3 or TRBV12-4 to TRBJ1-2; D is ambiguous. The length of the CDR3 is 10 residues. Deletions cut 7 bases from V and 11 bases from J, with 11 bases between. CDR3 sequence (DNA): TGTGCCAGCACCCTATCACGGTACACCTTC. Its translation: CASTLSRYTF.

The chain joins TRBV6-1 to TRBJ1-5; D ambiguous. V was clipped by 0 bases and J by 7 bases, with 13 bases between them. Looked up from germline, CDR1 is MNHNS and CDR2 is SASEGT. The CDR3 is 15 amino acids. The CDR3 coding sequence is TGTGCCAGCAGTGAAGCGGGAGGGTCTCGGCAGCCCCAGCATTTT. Residues: CASSEAGGSRQPQHF.

This clone was picked up one time. The chain couples TRBV30 to TRBJ1-2, with D possibly TRBD1 on 6 matching bases. CDR3 size: 15 residues. The V and J ends lost 2 bases and 1 base respectively, with 14 bases between them. Per germline, CDR1 GTSNPN and CDR2 SVGIG (reference sequence). For the CDR3, the DNA is TGTGCCTGGAGTTCTAAGGGGGGGCTTAACTATGGCTACACCTTC. Its protein product is CAWSSKGGLNYGYTF.

The genes are TRBV7-9 and TRBJ1-6, with D unclear. The CDR3 runs to 13 residues. The germline V gene has CDR1 SEHNR and CDR2 FQNEAQ (reference sequence). V lost 3 bases, J lost 8 bases, and 8 bases lay in between. CDR3: CASSFRVDSPLHF. CDR3 in DNA: TGTGCCAGCAGCTTTCGAGTCGATTCACCCCTCCACTTT.

The chain links TRBV29-1 to TRBJ2-5, with a weak D call TRBD2 (5 bases). The V gene lost 7 bases and the J gene lost 5 bases, with 11 bases spanning the gap. CDR1 is SQVTM, CDR2 ANQGSEA, per germline. The length of the CDR3 is 11 residues. The CDR3 DNA reads TGCAGCGGGGAGCTCCGGGAGACCCAGTACTTC. The encoded protein is CSGELRETQYF.

The rearrangement joins TRBV24-1 to TRBJ2-5, with 11 nucleotides matching TRBD2. V dropped 4 bases and J dropped 5; count of bases not matched to a gene: 14. The CDR3 runs 18 residues. The germline gives CDR1 KGHDR, CDR2 SFDVKD. This CDR3 is CATSDLEGSGRADETQYF. CDR3 DNA: TGTGCCACCAGTGACCTTGAAGGTAGCGGGAGGGCGGACGAGACCCAGTACTTC.

V gene TRBV21-1 combines with J gene TRBJ2-1; TRBD2 is the table's D call and was not checked against the DNA. TRBV21-1 is assigned pseudogene status. The CDR3 runs to 17 residues. The CDR3 sequence: CASSNTGTSGSPDEQFF. CDR3 coding DNA: TGTGCCAGCAGCAACACCGGGACTAGCGGGAGCCCTGATGAGCAGTTCTTC.

The rearrangement uses TRBV27 and TRBJ2-7, with 7 bases lining up with TRBD1. There are 14 residues in the CDR3. After removal of 2 bases from V and 7 bases from J, the junction contained 8 bases not matched to a gene. CDR1 is MNHEY, CDR2 SMNVEV, per germline (reference sequence). The CDR3: CASSLSQGVGEQYF. The CDR3 DNA reads TGTGCCAGCAGTTTAAGTCAGGGGGTGGGGGAGCAGTACTTC.

The chain uses TRBV3-1 (or the pseudogene TRBV3-2) and TRBJ2-5, with 7 bases lining up with TRBD2. The CDR3 runs 15 residues. Germline V gene data show CDR1 as LGHDT and CDR2 as YNNKEL (reference sequence). V lost 0 bases, J lost 5 bases, and 6 bases stayed unmatched. The CDR3: CASSQDRLAGETQYF. In DNA form, the CDR3 reads TGTGCCAGCAGCCAAGATCGACTAGCAGGGGAGACCCAGTACTTC.

The rearrangement joins TRBV28 to TRBJ2-2; D is uncertain. Deletions cut 7 bases from V and 6 bases from J, with 12 bases between. Germline V gene data show CDR1 as MDHEN and CDR2 as SYDVKM. The length of the CDR3 is 13 residues. The CDR3 loop reads CASTVNLAGELFF. As DNA, the CDR3 is TGTGCCAGCACGGTTAACCTCGCCGGGGAGCTGTTTTTT.